Each of the 29 T cell receptor beta chains below was sequenced from the same sample in a study of OX40 agonist ivuxolimab in advanced cancers. Preparation of the library involved the immunoSEQ multiplex PCR assay. TCRdb stores this immuneACCESS table with in-frame sequences only. Part of the clones is absent; in the studies checked, under half of the shortfall reflects unresolved V genes, and no reason is known for the rest. Present in this sample are tens of thousands of clones, roughly 89% of which were seen just once. The ten largest clones add up to around 0.84% of the sample. The source was CD4+ or CD8+ T cells sorted from blood, collected in a trial of the OX40 agonist ivuxolimab. All receptors derive from an adult with an advanced solid tumor such as melanoma, head and neck, liver or kidney cancer.

The chain combines TRBV7-9 with TRBJ2-1; 15 nucleotides match TRBD2. V lost 4 bases to trimming and J lost 7 bases; unmatched junction nucleotides: 8. The V gene's germline CDR1 is SEHNR and CDR2 FQNEAQ (reference sequence). CDR3 length equals 17 residues. The CDR3, as DNA: TGTGCCAGCAGCTGGACTAGCGGGAGGGCCGGTGGAAATGAGCAGTTCTTC. Its translation: CASSWTSGRAGGNEQFF.

The V gene is TRBV18, the J gene TRBJ1-1, with 9 nucleotides matching TRBD1. CDR3 length: 16 residues. Trimming removed 4 bases from V and 1 base from J; junction bases left unmatched: 7. CDR1 is KGHSH, CDR2 LQKENI, per germline. The CDR3, as DNA: TGTGCCAGCTCACGCGACAGGGGGTTTAGGAACACTGAAGCTTTCTTT. This sequence encodes CASSRDRGFRNTEAFF.

V gene TRBV6-5 combines with J gene TRBJ1-2, with TRBD1 identical over 8 bases. This CDR3 region has 14 residues. The V gene end was trimmed by 5 bases and the J gene end by 2 bases; junction bases not matched to a gene: 4. The V gene's germline CDR1 is MNHEY and CDR2 SVGAGI. The CDR3 sequence: CASSTRTGNYGYTF. CDR3 coding DNA: TGTGCCAGCAGTACAAGGACAGGGAACTATGGCTACACCTTC.

V is TRBV19 and J is TRBJ2-6; 9 positions agree with TRBD1. Germline CDR1 and CDR2: LNHDA and SQIVND (reference sequence). With V trimmed by 5 bases and J by 4 bases, 6 bases remained unmatched. This CDR3 has 16 amino acids. The CDR3 reads CASSPTGGFGANVLTF. As DNA, the CDR3 is TGTGCCAGTAGTCCCACAGGGGGCTTCGGGGCCAACGTCCTGACTTTC.

The V gene is TRBV11-2, the J gene TRBJ2-3, with 9 bases identical to TRBD2. The J segment lost 5 bases and the V segment lost 3 bases, leaving 6 bases of the junction unmatched. This CDR3 is built from 15 residues. CDR1 is SGHAT and CDR2 is FQNNGV in the germline V gene. CDR3 region: CASSLGGGALDTQYF. In nucleotides, the CDR3 is TGTGCCAGCAGCTTGGGCGGGGGGGCCTTAGATACGCAGTATTTT.

V gene TRBV6-5 combines with J gene TRBJ2-2; maybe TRBD2 (5 bases). Germline V gene lookup returns CDR1 MNHEY and CDR2 SVGAGI. The length of the CDR3 is 15 residues. V lost 2 bases to trimming and J lost 8 bases, with 15 bases between them. The CDR3 region is CASSYERSGLGELFF. CDR3 DNA sequence: TGTGCCAGCAGTTACGAGAGGAGCGGCCTAGGGGAGCTGTTTTTT.

The genes are TRBV6-5 and TRBJ2-1; 7 bases map to TRBD2. Germline-derived CDR1 and CDR2 are MNHEY and SVGAGI. The J segment lost 5 bases and the V segment lost 6 bases, leaving 10 bases of the junction unmatched. The CDR3 has 15 residues. The CDR3, as DNA: TGTGCCAGCAGGAGCCGGGGAGGGCTGGACAATGAGCAGTTCTTC. This translates into CASRSRGGLDNEQFF.

This chain connects TRBV5-1 to TRBJ2-1, with D perhaps matching TRBD2 (6 bases). The CDR3 covers 13 residues. Per germline, CDR1 SGHRS and CDR2 YFSETQ. Trimming took 2 bases from V and 8 from J, leaving 11 bases between them. The DNA for the CDR3 is TGCGCCAGCAGCTTTTTCGGGGGTGATGAGCAGTTCTTC. It codes for CASSFFGGDEQFF.

In this sample, this clone turned up once. The chain combines TRBV7-3 with TRBJ2-3; the match to TRBD2 covers 7 bases. In germline, CDR1 is SGHTA, CDR2 FQGTGA. J lost 4 bases, V lost 2 bases, and 12 bases had no gene match. The CDR3 runs to 17 residues. In DNA form, the CDR3 reads TGTGCCAGCAGCTTACAGGGCCAGCGGGGAGGCGCAGATACGCAGTATTTT. Translating it yields CASSLQGQRGGADTQYF. Full variable domain (outside the CDR3, taken from reference TRBV7-3 and TRBJ2-3): GAGVSQTPSNKVTEKGKYVELRCDPISGHTALYWYRQSLGQGPEFLIYFQGTGAADDSGLPNDRFFAVRPEGSVSTLKIQRTERGDSAVYLCASSLQGQRGGADTQYFGPGTRLTVL.

The gene calls are TRBV5-1 and TRBJ2-7; TRBD1 aligns across 7 bases. The length of the CDR3 is 14 residues. The germline gives CDR1 SGHRS, CDR2 YFSETQ. Trimming took 4 bases from V and 0 from J; bases not matched to a gene: 4. CDR3 in DNA: TGCGCCAGCAGCGGGACAGCTAGCTCCTACGAGCAGTACTTC. This codes for CASSGTASSYEQYF.

V is TRBV2 and J is TRBJ1-3; maybe TRBD1 (6 bases). Trimming left V 3 bases short and J 3 bases short, with 12 bases between. CDR1 and CDR2 from the germline V gene are SNHLY and FYNNEI. The CDR3 runs 15 residues. The CDR3 region has the DNA TGTGCCAGCAGTGAGCGGGGGGCAGGTGGAAACACCATATATTTT. Its translation is CASSERGAGGNTIYF.

V usage is TRBV5-1 and J usage is TRBJ2-3; the D is unclear. This CDR3 contains 14 residues. Germline lookup yields CDR1 SGHRS and CDR2 YFSETQ. V lost 0 bases and J lost 3, with 8 bases in between. CDR3 coding DNA: TGCGCCAGCAGCTTGGGGCAGAGAACAGATACGCAGTATTTT. It translates to CASSLGQRTDTQYF.

This chain links TRBV6-1 with TRBJ2-5; 7 nucleotides align to TRBD2. The J segment lost 2 bases and the V segment lost 8 bases, leaving 5 bases of the junction unmatched. The CDR3 is 13 amino acids. The germline V gene has CDR1 MNHNS and CDR2 SASEGT. The CDR3 loop reads CASGGGLQETQYF. CDR3 in DNA: TGTGCCAGCGGGGGGGGATTACAAGAGACCCAGTACTTC.

Here the CDR3 DNA reads TGTGCCAGCTCACCTTTACGGGTGACAGCCCATGAAGAGACCCAGTACTTC. Encoded protein: CASSPLRVTAHEETQYF. The chain carries TRBV18 and TRBJ2-5, with D perhaps matching TRBD1 (5 bases). Trimming left V 3 bases short and J 3 bases short, with 20 bases between. The germline V gene has CDR1 KGHSH and CDR2 LQKENI. The CDR3 is 17 amino acids.

The V and J genes are TRBV28 and TRBJ1-3, with D uncertain. Germline loops: CDR1 MDHEN, CDR2 SYDVKM. Trimming took off 6 bases at V and 0 bases at J, with 12 bases between the two ends. CDR3 size: 15 residues. The CDR3 region has the DNA TGTGCCAGCAGCTCCACAGACGACTCTGGAAACACCATATATTTT. Translating it yields CASSSTDDSGNTIYF. Combining the CDR3 with reference TRBV28 and TRBJ1-3 gives the whole variable domain DVKVTQSSRYLVKRTGEKVFLECVQDMDHENMFWYRQDPGLGLRLIYFSYDVKMKEKGDIPEGYSVSREKKERFSLILESASTNQTSMYLCASSSTDDSGNTIYFGEGSWLTVV.

This chain connects TRBV29-1 to TRBJ1-2, with a weak D call TRBD1 (5 bases). This CDR3 spans 14 amino acids. CDR1 is SQVTM, CDR2 ANQGSEA, per germline. V lost 7 bases and J lost 6, with 21 bases in between. CDR3 region: CSALTYGTIDGYTF. In DNA, the CDR3 is TGCAGCGCCCTAACCTATGGGACTATTGATGGCTACACCTTC.

This clone showed up just once. The chain links TRBV7-2 to TRBJ2-7; D ambiguous. Germline V gene sequence: CDR1 SGHTA, CDR2 FQGNSA. The CDR3 sequence is 11 residues long. The V end was cut by 2 bases, the J end by 3 bases, with 2 bases between. The CDR3 is CASSLFYEQYF. CDR3 coding DNA: TGTGCCAGCAGCTTATTCTACGAGCAGTACTTC.

The V and J genes are TRBV7-9 and TRBJ2-4; 8 nucleotides match TRBD1. The V gene's germline CDR1 is SEHNR and CDR2 FQNEAQ (reference sequence). The CDR3 is made up of 18 amino acids. Trimming at V came to 4 bases and at J to 7 bases, leaving 18 bases not matched to a gene. The CDR3 sequence is CASSSQPIGQGARNIQYF. The CDR3 nucleotides are TGTGCCAGCAGCTCCCAACCGATTGGGCAGGGGGCTAGGAACATTCAGTACTTC.

The rearrangement uses TRBV7-9 and TRBJ1-2, with TRBD1 as a possible D gene (6 bases). CDR1 and CDR2 from the germline V gene are SEHNR and FQNEAQ (reference sequence). V lost 1 base and J 2 bases, leaving 14 bases between the germline ends. The CDR3 extends over 16 amino acids. The CDR3 spells CASSLDREGLNYGYTF. CDR3 coding DNA: TGTGCCAGCAGCTTAGACAGGGAAGGTTTGAACTATGGCTACACCTTC.

The V and J genes are TRBV27 and TRBJ2-1; 7 nucleotides line up with TRBD1. V shed 7 bases, J shed 1 base, and the junction held 10 bases outside the gene matches. Germline CDR1 and CDR2: MNHEY and SMNVEV (reference sequence). This CDR3 has 16 amino acids. The CDR3 loop reads CASTTLTGESYNEQFF. As DNA, the CDR3 is TGTGCCAGCACCACACTAACAGGGGAATCCTACAATGAGCAGTTCTTC.

V usage is TRBV11-1 and J usage is TRBJ1-2; TRBD1 matches at 8 bases. The CDR3 loop spans 15 amino acids. Unmatched junction bases numbered 9, after V lost 5 bases and J lost 4 bases. Germline V gives CDR1 SGHAT, CDR2 FQDESV (reference sequence). CDR3 bases: TGTGCCAGCAGCAACCATGACAGGGGAAGCTATGGCTACACCTTC. Translating gives CASSNHDRGSYGYTF.

The chain joins TRBV5-1 to TRBJ2-6; D is possibly TRBD2 (5 bases). Looked up from germline, CDR1 is SGHRS and CDR2 is YFSETQ. V was trimmed by 0 bases and J by 4 bases, leaving 11 bases between them. The CDR3 extends over 16 amino acids. CDR3 nucleotide sequence: TGCGCCAGCAGCTTGGCCCCGGGGTACGGGGCCAACGTCCTGACTTTC. The encoded protein is CASSLAPGYGANVLTF.

The V gene is TRBV27, the J gene TRBJ1-1; D gene ambiguous. Trimming took 3 bases from V and 1 from J, leaving 9 bases between them. Germline CDR1 and CDR2: MNHEY and SMNVEV (reference sequence). This CDR3 contains 14 residues. CDR3 DNA sequence: TGTGCCAGCAGTTTCCTGGTGGGGAACACTGAAGCTTTCTTT. The encoded protein is CASSFLVGNTEAFF.

The rearrangement uses TRBV7-2 and TRBJ2-7, with TRBD2 as a possible D gene (5 bases). Between the trimmed V and J ends, which lost 5 bases and 2 bases, there was a span of 16 bases. The V gene's germline CDR1 is SGHTA and CDR2 FQGNSA. The CDR3 length is 15 residues. CDR3 residues: CASSPQFRGTYEQYF. The DNA of the CDR3 is TGTGCCAGCAGCCCCCAATTTCGGGGAACCTACGAGCAGTACTTC.

The chain has TRBV7-9 and TRBJ1-1; 8 bases match TRBD1. Germline V lookup: CDR1 SEHNR, CDR2 FQNEAQ (reference sequence). V was clipped by 0 bases and J by 4 bases; unmatched bases: 13. CDR3 length: 18 residues. The CDR3 protein is CASSLAGLAGGGGTEAFF. CDR3 nucleotide sequence: TGTGCCAGCAGCTTAGCCGGCTTGGCAGGGGGCGGCGGCACTGAAGCTTTCTTT. Together with reference TRBV7-9 and TRBJ1-1, the CDR3 gives the full variable domain: DTGVSQNPRHKITKRGQNVTFRCDPISEHNRLYWYRQTLGQGPEFLTYFQNEAQLEKSRLLSDRFSAERPKGSFSTLEIQRTEQGDSAMYLCASSLAGLAGGGGTEAFFGQGTRLTVV.

On this clone itself: Its ends do not fully match the called genes, so a read error is possible. The rearrangement links TRBV7-8 to TRBJ2-7, with 7 positions matching TRBD2. Germline V gene data show CDR1 as SGHVS and CDR2 as FQNEAQ. This CDR3 spans 19 amino acids. The CDR3 DNA is TGTGCCAGCAGCTTAAAAGGATGGGCGGACGCGGGAGCATCCTGCGAGCAGTACTTC. This codes for CASSLKGWADAGASCEQYF. The full variable domain, completed using reference TRBV7-8 and TRBJ2-7, is GAGVSQSPRYKVAKRGQDVALRCDPISGHVSLFWYQQALGQGPEFLTYFQNEAQLDKSGLPSDRFFAERPEGSVSTLKIQRTQQEDSAVYLCASSLKGWADAGASCEQYFGPGTRLTVT.

This chain connects TRBV19 to TRBJ2-7, with D possibly being TRBD1 (6 bases). V was cut by 1 base and J by 2 bases, with 18 bases left in between. Germline CDR1 is LNHDA and CDR2 is SQIVND (reference sequence). The length of the CDR3 is 17 residues. CDR3 DNA: TGTGCCAGTAGTATAGGACTCCAGGGGAGCGTGGCCTACGAGCAGTACTTC. Amino acid sequence: CASSIGLQGSVAYEQYF.

The rearrangement links TRBV5-4 to TRBJ1-4; TRBD1 is a possible D gene (6 bases). Trimming cost V 4 bases and J 8 bases, with 18 bases left between them. CDR3 length: 15 residues. Germline loops: CDR1 SGHNT, CDR2 YYREEE (reference sequence). CDR3 loop: CASSPGPGGGEKLFF. The CDR3 DNA follows: TGTGCCAGCAGCCCGGGACCCGGGGGCGGGGAAAAACTGTTTTTT.

With respect to this clone: One junction end does not reproduce the germline sequence, and a read error may be involved. The V gene is TRBV5-1, the J gene TRBJ2-7; D may be TRBD1 (6 bases). The CDR3 runs 16 residues. Germline assignment: CDR1 SGHRS and CDR2 YFSETQ. The chain's CDR3 is CASSLGPGHASFEQYF. The CDR3 DNA reads TGCGCCAGCAGCTTGGGGCCGGGACATGCATCCTTCGAGCAGTACTTC.